Detailed here is one TCR beta chain. What it binds is unknown. The data were taken from a study of breast tumors, draining lymph nodes, adjacent tissues. From the multiplex PCR reads, TCRdb called clonotypes with MiXCR, one entry per CDR3 protein. The sample lists fewer than 150,000 distinct CDR3 sequences; about 20% were seen once. Breast cancer patients provided tissue from their axillary draining lymph nodes. Notes on the study in general: The lymph node origin of tumor T cells was framed as consistent with a hypothesis, not demonstrated. Findings are consistent with lymph node origin and intratumoral expansion of most tumor T cells. Tumor TCR diversity was below lymph nodes but above nontumor tissue.

This CDR3 has 15 amino acids. The V gene's germline CDR1 is MNHEY and CDR2 SVGAGI. Trimming at V came to 5 bases and at J to 6 bases, leaving 9 bases not matched to a gene. The sequence was collected from a female donor with breast cancer. Some clones in this sample may be carry-over from other donors' samples. The rearrangement joins TRBV6-5 to TRBJ2-1; 8 nucleotides line up with TRBD2. The sample comprised axillary lymph node tissue. CDR3 sequence reads: CASSQSGRSTNEQFF. The CDR3 bases are TGTGCCAGCAGTCAAAGCGGGAGATCCACCAATGAGCAGTTCTTC.